What follows are 9 T cell receptor beta chains derived from one specimen sequenced in a study of Ad26.COV2.S vaccination and SARS-CoV-2 variants. TCRdb keeps only in-frame clones here, not all; method: immunoSEQ multiplex PCR. The table shows under 250,000 clones, with roughly 85% occurring only once. Specified treatment: about 20 received Ad26.COV2.S at low or high dose, single or two shots; roughly five received placebo; per-sample allocation not given. Specimen acquisition occurred on day 63 following the initial vaccine or placebo injection. The input for sequencing was peripheral blood, taken in a trial of Ad26.COV2.S vaccine versus placebo. These receptors all come from a person between 18 and 59 years old who received the Ad26.COV2.S COVID-19 vaccine or a placebo.

This clone is a singleton in its sample. V gene TRBV11-2 combines with J gene TRBJ2-2; tentatively, D is TRBD1 or TRBD2 (5 bases each). The CDR3 is 15 residues long. Trimming removed 5 bases from V and 4 bases from J, with 14 bases in between. Germline CDR1 SGHAT, CDR2 FQNNGV. The chain's CDR3 is CASSPTGQFTGELFF. DNA of the CDR3: TGTGCCAGCAGCCCAACGGGGCAGTTCACCGGGGAGCTGTTTTTT.

The V and J genes are TRBV7-9 and TRBJ2-1, with D possibly TRBD2 on 6 matching bases. Trimming took off 5 bases at V and 4 bases at J, with 15 bases between the two ends. Germline V gene lookup returns CDR1 SEHNR and CDR2 FQNEAQ (reference sequence). The CDR3 covers 15 residues. The CDR3 nucleotides read TGTGCCAGCAGCCCGGGACTGGACCATTACAATGAGCAGTTCTTC. Translating gives CASSPGLDHYNEQFF.

This sequence joins TRBV21-1 and TRBJ1-3; the tabulated D call, TRBD1, remains unverified against the DNA. TRBV21-1 is noted as a pseudogene. The CDR3 loop spans 16 amino acids. The CDR3 region has the DNA TGTGCCAGCAGCAAAGACAGGGAGCGCTCTGGAAACACCATATATTTT. Its protein is CASSKDRERSGNTIYF.

The rearrangement links TRBV15 to TRBJ2-1, with 8 bases aligning to TRBD2. The CDR3 is made up of 16 amino acids. The J segment lost 6 bases and the V segment lost 1 base, leaving 8 bases of the junction unmatched. CDR1 and CDR2 from the germline V gene are LNHNV and YYDKDF (reference sequence). This CDR3 reads CATSRGRASGFNEQFF. CDR3 coding DNA: TGTGCCACCAGCAGAGGTAGAGCTAGCGGGTTCAATGAGCAGTTCTTC.

The chain is built from TRBV7-9 and TRBJ1-2; no clear D gene. Germline V gene lookup returns CDR1 SEHNR and CDR2 FQNEAQ (reference sequence). Between the trimmed V and J ends, which lost 2 bases and 6 bases, there was a span of 13 bases. This CDR3 region has 14 residues. The CDR3 protein is CASSLQENMDGYTF. Written as DNA, the CDR3 is TGTGCCAGCAGCTTACAGGAAAATATGGATGGCTACACCTTC.

This chain connects TRBV5-4 to TRBJ2-3; D is unresolved. Trimming shortened V by 0 bases and J by 4 bases, and 9 bases separated the two germline ends. Germline V lookup: CDR1 SGHNT, CDR2 YYREEE (reference sequence). This CDR3 comprises 14 residues. The CDR3 DNA sequence: TGTGCCAGCAGCTTGGGGGTAGACCCAGATACGCAGTATTTT. It encodes CASSLGVDPDTQYF.

This clone has more than one count but fewer than ten. The chain combines TRBV9 with TRBJ1-6; 9 nucleotides agree with TRBD1. The germline V gene has CDR1 SGDLS and CDR2 YYNGEE. The CDR3 consists of 15 residues. With 4 bases clipped from V and 5 bases from J, the junction kept 4 bases outside the gene matches. In nucleotides, the CDR3 is TGTGCCAGCAGCCTCGGACAGGGGCATAATTCACCCCTCCACTTT. It codes for CASSLGQGHNSPLHF.

This clone appeared once. The gene calls are TRBV7-9 and TRBJ2-7; 9 bases are shared with TRBD1. This CDR3 is built from 14 residues. V was clipped by 4 bases and J by 1 base; unmatched bases: 2. Germline V gene data show CDR1 as SEHNR and CDR2 as FQNEAQ (reference sequence). As DNA, the CDR3 is TGTGCCAGCAGCTCCGGGACAGGGTCCTACGAGCAGTACTTC. As protein: CASSSGTGSYEQYF. Using reference TRBV7-9 and TRBJ2-7 for the parts outside the CDR3, the full variable domain is DTGVSQNPRHKITKRGQNVTFRCDPISEHNRLYWYRQTLGQGPEFLTYFQNEAQLEKSRLLSDRFSAERPKGSFSTLEIQRTEQGDSAMYLCASSSGTGSYEQYFGPGTRLTVT.

The genes are TRBV10-3 and TRBJ2-1, with 15 bases identical to TRBD2. This CDR3 is 16 amino acids long. Germline V CDR1 and CDR2: ENHRY, SYGVKD. The J segment lost 7 bases and the V segment lost 7 bases, leaving 8 bases of the junction unmatched. CDR3 DNA: TGTGCCATCAACCCGGGACTAGCGGGGGGCGGGAATGAGCAGTTCTTC. It yields the protein CAINPGLAGGGNEQFF.